The rows below give T cell receptor beta chains drawn from one sample of a study of lymphopenia after photon versus proton radiotherapy. Measured with immunoSEQ multiplex PCR; TCRdb has only the in-frame clones, and not every one. The table records approximately 150,000 clones, about 88% of them present only once. The specimen comprised peripheral blood, sampled from a patient treated with photon-based radiotherapy. All receptors derive from a man aged 50 or older with gastric cancer. The CDR3 runs from the conserved cysteine through the conserved F or W. The D gene is left open where the match is weak. Not every row has a clone size; where given, it reads once, few, many or a size class.

d_gene: .
v_gene: TRBV19
abundance: .
j_gene: TRBJ2-7
len: 12
CDR3aa: CASSLGPGEQYF
CDR3nt: TGTGCCAGTAGTCTTGGACCGGGGGAGCAGTACTTC

d_gene: .
v_gene: TRBV18
abundance: .
j_gene: TRBJ2-5
len: 11
CDR3aa: CASSYQETQYF
CDR3nt: TGTGCCAGCTCCTACCAAGAGACCCAGTACTTC

d_gene: TRBD2
v_gene: TRBV7-9
abundance: .
j_gene: TRBJ2-1
len: 17
CDR3aa: CASGGLAGLSSYNEQFF
CDR3nt: TGTGCCAGCGGAGGACTAGCGGGGCTGAGCTCCTACAATGAGCAGTTCTTC

d_gene: TRBD2
v_gene: TRBV5-4
abundance: .
j_gene: TRBJ2-3
len: 18
CDR3aa: CASSLGRRLAGSTDTQYF
CDR3nt: TGTGCCAGCAGCTTAGGACGGCGACTAGCGGGAAGCACAGATACGCAGTATTTT

d_gene: TRBD1
v_gene: TRBV5-1
abundance: once
j_gene: TRBJ2-3
len: 14
CDR3aa: CASSQDRLEDTQYF
CDR3nt: TGCGCCAGCAGCCAGGACAGGTTGGAAGATACGCAGTATTTT

d_gene: TRBD1
v_gene: TRBV28
abundance: .
j_gene: TRBJ1-5
len: 15
CDR3aa: CASSLSGQFNQPQHF
CDR3nt: TGTGCCAGCAGTTTATCGGGACAGTTCAATCAGCCCCAGCATTTT

d_gene: .
v_gene: TRBV5-1
abundance: .
j_gene: TRBJ1-2
len: 14
CDR3aa: CASSDEGANYGYTF
CDR3nt: TGCGCCAGCAGCGATGAGGGGGCTAACTATGGCTACACCTTC

d_gene: .
v_gene: TRBV6-5
abundance: .
j_gene: TRBJ2-7
len: 16
CDR3aa: CASSYSQGSGPYEQYF
CDR3nt: TGTGCCAGCAGTTACTCACAGGGTAGCGGCCCCTACGAGCAGTACTTC

d_gene: TRBD1
v_gene: TRBV27
abundance: once
j_gene: TRBJ2-7
len: 13
CDR3aa: CASSTQGGYEQYF
CDR3nt: TGTGCCAGCAGTACACAGGGGGGCTACGAGCAGTACTTC

d_gene: .
v_gene: TRBV27
abundance: .
j_gene: TRBJ2-1
len: 12
CDR3aa: CASSPISGEQFF
CDR3nt: TGTGCCAGCAGCCCTATATCCGGTGAGCAGTTCTTC

d_gene: TRBD2
v_gene: TRBV29-1
abundance: .
j_gene: TRBJ2-1
len: 14
CDR3aa: CSVARTSGYNEQFF
CDR3nt: TGCAGCGTCGCTCGGACTAGCGGATACAATGAGCAGTTCTTC

d_gene: .
v_gene: TRBV2
abundance: .
j_gene: TRBJ2-3
len: 15
CDR3aa: CASSEAGWGTDTQYF
CDR3nt: TGTGCCAGCAGTGAAGCGGGATGGGGCACAGATACGCAGTATTTT

d_gene: .
v_gene: TRBV4-2
abundance: .
j_gene: TRBJ1-3
len: 13
CDR3aa: CASSQDLRDTIYF
CDR3nt: TGTGCCAGCAGCCAAGATCTGCGGGACACCATATATTTT

d_gene: TRBD1
v_gene: TRBV16
abundance: .
j_gene: TRBJ1-5
len: 14
CDR3aa: CASSQGQGDLPQHF
CDR3nt: TGTGCCAGCAGCCAGGGACAGGGGGACTTGCCCCAGCATTTT

d_gene: TRBD2
v_gene: TRBV30
abundance: .
j_gene: TRBJ2-7
len: 19
CDR3aa: CAWSHPRTSGRTSPYEQYF
CDR3nt: TGTGCCTGGAGCCACCCTCGAACTAGCGGGAGGACCTCACCCTACGAGCAGTACTTC

d_gene: TRBD1
v_gene: TRBV7-2
abundance: .
j_gene: TRBJ2-7
len: 14
CDR3aa: CASSSTGASYEQYF
CDR3nt: TGTGCCAGCAGCTCGACAGGGGCGTCCTACGAGCAGTACTTC

d_gene: .
v_gene: TRBV7-6
abundance: .
j_gene: TRBJ1-1
len: 13
CDR3aa: CASSFGVFAEAFF
CDR3nt: TGTGCCAGCAGCTTTGGGGTCTTTGCTGAAGCTTTCTTT

d_gene: TRBD1
v_gene: TRBV7-8
abundance: .
j_gene: TRBJ1-2
len: 16
CDR3aa: CASSRDRPSLGHGYTF
CDR3nt: TGTGCCAGCAGCCGGGACAGGCCCTCCCTGGGGCATGGCTACACCTTC